This is a list of T cell receptor beta chains from one sample in a study of Ad26.COV2.S vaccination and SARS-CoV-2 variants. TCRdb's copy holds only in-frame clones and misses some; the assay was immunoSEQ multiplex PCR. The repertoire holds around 300,000 clones, about 89% seen once, with about 5% in the top ten. The input for sequencing was peripheral blood, taken in a trial of Ad26.COV2.S vaccine versus placebo. Receptors were obtained from a person between 18 and 65 years old who received the Ad26.COV2.S COVID-19 vaccine or a placebo. CDR3s include the opening cysteine and the closing phenylalanine or tryptophan. A D gene is named only where the DNA matches it firmly. Size is omitted from some rows. Given values are once, few, many or a class for expanded clones.

j_call	d_call	clone_size	v_call	cdr3_aa	cdr3_nt
TRBJ1-5	.	few	TRBV5-5	CASSSDSYQPQHF	TGTGCCAGCAGCTCCGACAGCTATCAGCCCCAGCATTTT
TRBJ1-4	.	.	TRBV28	CASSFQPFYATNEKLFF	TGTGCCAGCAGTTTCCAGCCCTTCTATGCAACTAATGAAAAACTGTTTTTT
TRBJ2-3	.	.	TRBV2	CASAGFGRVTADTQYF	TGTGCCAGCGCCGGATTTGGGCGGGTCACAGCAGATACGCAGTATTTT
TRBJ2-1	TRBD2	once	TRBV5-1	CASSWTSGSSYNEQFF	TGCGCCAGCAGCTGGACTAGCGGGAGCTCCTACAATGAGCAGTTCTTC
TRBJ2-2	.	.	TRBV30	CAWSKRGTGELFF	TGTGCCTGGAGTAAACGGGGCACCGGGGAGCTGTTTTTT
TRBJ2-3	TRBD2	.	TRBV27	CASSPTLAGGPFTDTQYF	TGTGCCAGCAGTCCAACTTTAGCGGGAGGGCCGTTCACAGATACGCAGTATTTT
TRBJ1-6	.	.	TRBV5-5	CASSLGQGNSPLHF	TGTGCCAGCAGCTTGGGTCAGGGTAATTCACCCCTCCACTTT
TRBJ2-3	.	.	TRBV7-6	CASSLGGGVFTDTQYF	TGTGCCAGCAGCTTAGGCGGCGGGGTGTTCACAGATACGCAGTATTTT
TRBJ1-6	.	.	TRBV5-4	CASSLGGISPLHF	TGTGCCAGCAGCTTGGGAGGGATTTCACCCCTCCACTTT
TRBJ1-1	TRBD1	once	TRBV12-5	CASGSLTGGPAFF	TGTGCTAGTGGTTCCCTGACAGGGGGGCCAGCTTTCTTT
TRBJ1-2	.	few	TRBV5-1	CASSLEAGSNYGYTF	TGCGCCAGCAGCTTGGAGGCCGGTTCTAACTATGGCTACACCTTC
TRBJ2-7	.	once	TRBV28	CASSSSLRGRYEQYF	TGTGCCAGCAGTTCATCCCTCCGGGGTCGGTACGAGCAGTACTTC
TRBJ1-1	.	.	TRBV12-3/TRBV12-4	CATARDGNTEAFF	TGTGCCACCGCCCGGGACGGTAACACTGAAGCTTTCTTT
TRBJ2-3	.	few	TRBV28	CASRARSTQYF	TGTGCCAGCAGAGCCCGGTCCACGCAGTATTTT
TRBJ2-1	.	.	TRBV27	CASSLSLYSEQFF	TGTGCCAGCAGTTTATCCCTTTACAGTGAGCAGTTCTTC
TRBJ2-1	TRBD1	.	TRBV27	CASSPRTGGLGDEQFF	TGTGCCAGCAGTCCCCGGACAGGGGGCTTGGGCGATGAGCAGTTCTTC
TRBJ1-2	.	.	TRBV28	CASSLGNYGYTF	TGTGCCAGCAGCCTAGGGAACTATGGCTACACCTTC
TRBJ1-2	.	.	TRBV9	CASSVAANYGYTF	TGTGCCAGCAGCGTAGCAGCTAACTATGGCTACACCTTC
TRBJ2-3	TRBD1	.	TRBV6-2/TRBV6-3	CASSTYRDREPNTQYF	TGTGCCAGCAGTACGTACCGGGACAGGGAGCCAAATACGCAGTATTTT
TRBJ2-7	.	.	TRBV5-5	CASSLPPEQGPPYEQYF	TGTGCCAGCAGCTTGCCCCCCGAACAGGGCCCTCCCTACGAGCAGTACTTC
TRBJ1-3	.	.	TRBV5-1	CASSETGSSGNTIYF	TGCGCCAGCAGCGAGACAGGAAGCTCTGGAAACACCATATATTTT
TRBJ2-5	.	.	TRBV4-2	CASSPKQGRETQYF	TGTGCCAGCAGCCCGAAACAGGGTAGAGAGACCCAGTACTTC
TRBJ2-2	TRBD2	.	TRBV11-2	CASSSLAGNTGELFF	TGTGCCAGCAGCTCACTAGCGGGGAACACCGGGGAGCTGTTTTTT
TRBJ1-6	.	.	TRBV11-1	CASSLGTVLINSPLHF	TGTGCCAGCAGCTTAGGGACAGTACTAATAAATTCACCCCTCCACTTT
TRBJ1-5	.	.	TRBV5-6	CASSLAGLRSNQPQHF	TGTGCCAGCAGCTTGGCGGGACTTCGAAGCAATCAGCCCCAGCATTTT
TRBJ1-4	TRBD1	.	TRBV4-1	CASSLPTPGQINEKLFF	TGCGCCAGCAGCCTACCCACTCCGGGACAGATTAATGAAAAACTGTTTTTT
TRBJ2-3	.	.	TRBV2	CASSEGGGGTDTQYF	TGTGCCAGCAGTGAAGGGGGGGGCGGCACAGATACGCAGTATTTT
TRBJ1-1	.	.	TRBV6-2/TRBV6-3	CASSPREGLPNTEAFF	TGTGCCAGCAGTCCCCGGGAGGGGTTACCGAACACTGAAGCTTTCTTT
TRBJ2-5	.	.	TRBV18	CASSPLRDNQETQYF	TGTGCCAGCTCCCCCTTGCGGGACAACCAAGAGACCCAGTACTTC
TRBJ1-5	.	.	TRBV2	CASGGRGNQPQHF	TGTGCCAGTGGAGGTCGGGGCAATCAGCCCCAGCATTTT
TRBJ2-5	TRBD2	.	TRBV19	CASSIKAIAGAQSLQETQYF	TGTGCCAGTAGTATAAAAGCGATAGCGGGAGCCCAATCCCTCCAAGAGACCCAGTACTTC
TRBJ2-1	TRBD1	.	TRBV6-4	CASSDIRDRDVNEQFF	TGTGCCAGCAGTGACATCCGGGACAGGGACGTGAATGAGCAGTTCTTC
TRBJ2-5	.	once	TRBV11-3	CASSSGGGGETQYF	TGTGCCAGCAGCTCAGGGGGGGGCGGAGAGACCCAGTACTTC
TRBJ2-3	TRBD2	.	TRBV4-1	CASSQGAGGSADTQYF	TGCGCCAGCAGCCAAGGGGCGGGAGGGAGCGCAGATACGCAGTATTTT
TRBJ1-1	.	.	TRBV12-3/TRBV12-4	CASSQYRDTEAFF	TGTGCCAGCAGTCAATACAGGGACACTGAAGCTTTCTTT
TRBJ2-3	TRBD2	.	TRBV5-4	CASTTSGASLKGDTQYF	TGTGCCAGCACAACTAGCGGAGCCTCGCTTAAAGGGGATACGCAGTATTTT
TRBJ1-4	TRBD1	once	TRBV19	CASSGQGGEKLFF	TGTGCCAGTAGCGGACAGGGCGGTGAAAAACTGTTTTTT
TRBJ2-7	.	.	TRBV28	CASSLRQEETYEQYF	TGTGCCAGCAGTTTACGACAGGAAGAGACCTACGAGCAGTACTTC
TRBJ2-7	.	.	TRBV28	CASSFVATGVSSYEQYF	TGTGCCAGCAGTTTTGTGGCCACGGGGGTCTCATCCTACGAGCAGTACTTC
TRBJ2-5	.	.	TRBV19	CASSNPGALKTQYF	TGTGCCAGTAGTAACCCAGGGGCGCTAAAGACCCAGTACTTC
TRBJ2-1	TRBD2	once	TRBV10-3	CATASSGSSYNEQFF	TGTGCCACCGCATCCAGCGGGAGCTCCTACAATGAGCAGTTCTTC
TRBJ1-2	TRBD1	few	TRBV3-1/TRBV3-2	CASSPGQGAYGYTF	TGTGCCAGCAGCCCGGGACAGGGGGCATATGGCTACACCTTC
TRBJ2-7	.	.	TRBV6-5	CASRQGISIFYEQYF	TGTGCCAGCAGGCAAGGGATTTCCATATTCTACGAGCAGTACTTC
TRBJ1-2	TRBD1	.	TRBV19	CASSIGTGGGGYTF	TGTGCCAGTAGTATAGGGACAGGGGGCGGTGGCTACACCTTC
TRBJ1-1	.	.	TRBV27	CASSYTGGTEAFF	TGTGCCAGCAGTTACACAGGAGGCACTGAAGCTTTCTTT
TRBJ2-5	.	.	TRBV11-2	CASSAGQQETQYF	TGTGCCAGCAGCGCCGGACAGCAAGAGACCCAGTACTTC
TRBJ2-2	TRBD2	.	TRBV24-1	CATSDAGLALNTGELFF	TGTGCCACCAGTGACGCAGGACTAGCGCTAAACACCGGGGAGCTGTTTTTT
TRBJ2-7	TRBD1	.	TRBV5-4	CASSWDRGTAYEQYF	TGTGCCAGCAGCTGGGACAGGGGGACGGCCTACGAGCAGTACTTC
TRBJ1-2	.	.	TRBV10-3	CAIMSAGAGSNYGYTF	TGTGCCATCATGTCGGCTGGGGCAGGATCTAACTATGGCTACACCTTC
TRBJ1-5	.	.	TRBV6-1	CASSEWGSGTQPQHF	TGTGCCAGCAGTGAATGGGGGTCTGGCACTCAGCCCCAGCATTTT
TRBJ2-7	.	.	TRBV28	CASSLARGSYEQYF	TGTGCCAGCAGTTTAGCGAGGGGTTCCTACGAGCAGTACTTC
TRBJ1-1	.	.	TRBV9	CASSVETWNTEAFF	TGTGCCAGCAGCGTAGAGACCTGGAACACTGAAGCTTTCTTT
TRBJ1-2	TRBD1	.	TRBV28	CASSPGTGRYGYTF	TGTGCCAGCAGTCCCGGGACAGGGCGATATGGCTACACCTTC
TRBJ2-7	.	.	TRBV7-9	CASSLDMGSHEQYF	TGTGCCAGCAGCTTAGATATGGGGAGCCACGAGCAGTACTTC
TRBJ2-7	TRBD1	once	TRBV6-2/TRBV6-3	CASSRGTGSSYEQYF	TGTGCCAGCAGTCGGGGGACAGGGAGCTCCTACGAGCAGTACTTC